This T cell receptor beta chain was profiled in a study of T-cell reconstitution after alpha-beta-depleted transplantation in children. The sample holds a few counts of this clonotype. The CDR3 loop spans 15 amino acids. Trimming removed 4 bases from V and 6 bases from J; junction bases left unmatched: 13. CDR1 is SGHKS, CDR2 YYEKEE, per germline (reference sequence). Unique molecular identifiers tagged the TCRbeta library. A single record per CDR3 protein comes from TCRdb applying MiXCR to the PCR reads. The table shows about 240,000 distinct CDR3 sequences, with around 13% occurring only once. V gene TRBV5-5 combines with J gene TRBJ2-7, with 7 bases that match TRBD1. This specimen consisted of PBMCs from the stem cell graft donor, obtained from the stem cell graft. The sequence derives from a human donor who donated a stem cell graft to a child with acute lymphoblastic leukemia. The CDR3 protein is CASSAGTGDLGEQYF. In DNA form, the CDR3 reads TGTGCCAGCAGCGCCGGCACAGGGGACCTGGGCGAGCAGTACTTC.